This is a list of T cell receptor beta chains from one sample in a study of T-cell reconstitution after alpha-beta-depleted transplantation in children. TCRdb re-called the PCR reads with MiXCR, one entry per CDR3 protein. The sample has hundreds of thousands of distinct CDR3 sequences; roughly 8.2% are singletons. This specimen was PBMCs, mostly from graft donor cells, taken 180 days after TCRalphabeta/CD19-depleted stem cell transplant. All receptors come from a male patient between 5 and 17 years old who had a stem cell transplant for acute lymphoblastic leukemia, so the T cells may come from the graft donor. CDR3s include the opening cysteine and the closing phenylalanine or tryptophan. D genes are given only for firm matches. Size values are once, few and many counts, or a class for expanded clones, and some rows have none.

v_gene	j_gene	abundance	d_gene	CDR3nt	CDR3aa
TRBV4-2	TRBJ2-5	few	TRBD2	TGTGCCAGCAGCCAAGAGTTAGCGGGAGAGGAGAAGACCCAGTACTTC	CASSQELAGEEKTQYF
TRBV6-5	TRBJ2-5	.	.	TGTGCCAGCGGTATGCACCAAGAGACCCAGTACTTC	CASGMHQETQYF
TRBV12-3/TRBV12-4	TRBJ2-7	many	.	TGTGCCAGCAGCAGACAGGTCCCCTACGAGCAGTACTTC	CASSRQVPYEQYF
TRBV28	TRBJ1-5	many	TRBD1	TGTGCCAGCAGTCCTGTGCCGGGACAGGGGAGGTATCGCAATCAGCCCCAGCATTTT	CASSPVPGQGRYRNQPQHF
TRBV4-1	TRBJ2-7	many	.	TGCGCCAGCAGCCGGCCGGGACCGAGCTCCTACGAGCAGTACTTC	CASSRPGPSSYEQYF
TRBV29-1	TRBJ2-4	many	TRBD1	TGCAGCGTATCGGGACAGGGTTCAATGTCTCTAGCCAAAAACATTCAGTACTTC	CSVSGQGSMSLAKNIQYF
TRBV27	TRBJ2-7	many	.	TGTGCCAGCAGTTGGACTCCGGGCTACGAGCAGTACTTC	CASSWTPGYEQYF
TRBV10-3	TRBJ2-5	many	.	TGTGCCATCAGTGGGGACACACAAGAGACCCAGTACTTC	CAISGDTQETQYF
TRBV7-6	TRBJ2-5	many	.	TGTGCCAGCAGCTTAGAAGCAGGTCAAGAGACCCAGTACTTC	CASSLEAGQETQYF
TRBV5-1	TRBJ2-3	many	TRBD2	TGCGCCAGCAGCTTGGCCAAGGCGGGAGGGATCACAGATACGCAGTATTTT	CASSLAKAGGITDTQYF
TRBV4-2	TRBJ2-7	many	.	TGTGCCAGCAGCCAAGATGCTAATTACGAGCAGTACTTC	CASSQDANYEQYF
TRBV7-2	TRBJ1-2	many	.	TGTGCCAGCAGCTCCAGCGGGTTGGGGGCACTGAATGGCTACACCTTC	CASSSSGLGALNGYTF
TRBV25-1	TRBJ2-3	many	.	TGTGCCAGCAGTGAATTCCGATGGGGGGATACGCAGTATTTT	CASSEFRWGDTQYF
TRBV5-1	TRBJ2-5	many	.	TGCGCCAGCAGCTTCGGCAGGGGCTACGAGACCCAGTACTTC	CASSFGRGYETQYF
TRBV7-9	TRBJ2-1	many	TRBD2	TGTGCCAGCAGCCCGAGGGACTATCGGAATGAGCAGTTCTTC	CASSPRDYRNEQFF
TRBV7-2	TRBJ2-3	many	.	TGTGCCAGCAGCCCTAGTGGATCCTGGACGCAGTATTTT	CASSPSGSWTQYF
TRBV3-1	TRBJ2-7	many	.	TGTGCCAGCAGCCAAGAACTCGGGACGATCGGCGAGCAGTACTTC	CASSQELGTIGEQYF
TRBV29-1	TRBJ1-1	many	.	TGCAGCGTTGACAGGGGCAGCACTGAAGCTTTCTTT	CSVDRGSTEAFF
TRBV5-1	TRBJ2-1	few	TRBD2	TGCGCCAGCCGTCCCCGGGGGGACGATGAGCAGTTCTTC	CASRPRGDDEQFF
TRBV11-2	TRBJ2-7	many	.	TGTGCCAGCAGCCTGTCGGGCACAGGTGGGTACGAGCAGTACTTC	CASSLSGTGGYEQYF
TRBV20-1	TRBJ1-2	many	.	TGCAGTGCTAGTATCGGGTGGAGGAGCTATGGCTACACCTTC	CSASIGWRSYGYTF
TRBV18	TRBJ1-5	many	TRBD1	TGTGCCAGCTCACCGCTGGACAGGGTGGTGAGCAATCAGCCCCAGCATTTT	CASSPLDRVVSNQPQHF